This TCR beta chain originates from a study of blood T cell repertoires in COVID-19. Study in general: Italy, Spain and the United States were the sources of the convalescent and acute COVID-19 samples. Sample material is recorded as cDNA or gDNA derived from T cells, B-cell-depleted T cells, or PBMCs.

This clone came up once. Germline CDR1 reads MRHNA; CDR2 reads SNTAGT. The junction had 16 bases not matched to a gene; V was cut back by 4 bases and J by 1 base. The CDR3 is made up of 20 amino acids. The protocol was immunoSEQ multiplex PCR, while the TCRdb copy is restricted to in-frame clones and leaves out a portion. The table includes 190,000 or so clones, 89% detected once. Sequencing was done on a sample of peripheral blood. The clonotype originates from a man aged 40-55 years with acute or convalescent COVID-19. The chain joins TRBV6-4 to TRBJ2-6; 7 nucleotides agree with TRBD1. The CDR3 reads CASSAPNRGNSVSGANVLTF. The CDR3 region has the DNA TGTGCCAGCAGTGCCCCGAACAGGGGAAACTCCGTATCTGGGGCCAACGTCCTGACTTTC.